This T cell receptor beta chain was documented in a study of cytomegalovirus exposure and HLA in healthy donors. Study at large: T cells numbering around 170 million yielded approximately 120 million unique TCR beta sequences in an earlier analysis. Unique TCRs numbering some 80 million, obtained from HLA-typed donors, made up an early data release.

Remarks on this clone: What it binds is unknown. The junction departs from germline at one end; a sequencing error may be responsible.

Germline assignment: CDR1 SGHTA and CDR2 FQGNSA. There are 13 residues in the CDR3. Both 60 Vbeta primers and 13 Jbeta primers went into the PCR. The method was immunoSEQ multiplex PCR; TCRdb's version includes in-frame clones alone and lacks a portion of them. Of approximately 160,000 clones in the sample, approximately 84% were seen once. Overall study findings and caveats: Several of the most significant clusters were apparently associated with common viral pathogens in a later analysis.

This sequence originates from a woman aged 50 to 60 in good health and CMV-seropositive. The chain combines TRBV7-2 with TRBJ2-3, with TRBD2 identical over 8 bases. Sequenced sample: PBMCs. This CDR3 reads CASSSPPREGRDF. CDR3 nucleotides: TGTGCCAGCAGCTCTCCCCCCCGGGAGGGCCGGGATTTT.